This T cell receptor beta chain comes out of a study of type 1 regulatory T cells. This clonotype is medium-sized by share. The antigen is not known. There are 13 residues in the CDR3. Germline V gives CDR1 SGHRS, CDR2 YFSETQ. Trimming took 0 bases from V and 4 from J, leaving 7 bases between them. TCRdb fed the reads into MiXCR, producing one record per CDR3 protein. The sample lists a few thousand distinct CDR3 sequences; under 30% were seen once. The rearrangement uses TRBV5-1 and TRBJ2-5; unclear D gene. Sequenced sample: cultured T cells, either the whole culture or a sorted T cell fraction (not recorded which). The subset is: Tr1-enriched cell product generated in vitro against host alloantigens. This TCR derives from a human donor in good health. CDR3 sequence (DNA): TGCGCCAGCAGCTTGGATGTGGGAGAGACCCAGTACTTC. Amino acids: CASSLDVGETQYF.